These 13 T cell receptor beta chains originate from one sample sequenced in a study of PD-1 blockade in classical Hodgkin lymphoma. The time point here: cycle 4 day 1 (C4D1), after six to seven weeks of nivolumab. In every patient, relapse followed autologous stem cell transplantation, while exposure to brentuximab vedotin differed. PBMCs, once thawed, yielded CD8+ T cells isolated by magnetic negative selection. Generated by immunoSEQ multiplex PCR, the TCRdb table keeps only in-frame clones and is missing some. The sample lists about 3,800 clones, around 69% occurring once. The specimen comprised CD8+ T cells from blood, sampled before the fourth cycle of nivolumab. These receptors all come from a human donor with classical Hodgkin lymphoma.

The rearrangement links TRBV14 to TRBJ2-3; D is undetermined. Per germline, CDR1 SGHDN and CDR2 FVKESK. The length of the CDR3 is 15 residues. Trimming took 4 bases from V and 2 from J, leaving 13 bases between them. The CDR3 region is CASSLVHTTTDTQYF. The CDR3 DNA follows: TGTGCCAGCAGCCTCGTCCACACAACCACAGATACGCAGTATTTT. Full variable domain (missing parts from reference TRBV14 and TRBJ2-3): EAGVTQFPSHSVIEKGQTVTLRCDPISGHDNLYWYRRVMGKEIKFLLHFVKESKQDESGMPNNRFLAERTGGTYSTLKVQPAELEDSGVYFCASSLVHTTTDTQYFGPGTRLTVL.

The chain combines TRBV4-3 with TRBJ2-1; 10 bases are shared with TRBD2. The CDR3 is 15 residues long. Germline loops: CDR1 LGHNA, CDR2 YSLEER. Trimming cost V 4 bases and J 9 bases; bases outside gene matches: 9. The CDR3 reads CASSRVSGGVGEQFF. The CDR3 region has the DNA TGCGCCAGCAGCCGAGTAAGCGGGGGGGTCGGTGAGCAGTTCTTC.

V usage is TRBV27 and J usage is TRBJ2-5; TRBD1 or TRBD2 may be the D gene (5 bases each). The CDR3 runs to 14 residues. Germline assignment: CDR1 MNHEY and CDR2 SMNVEV (reference sequence). V was cut by 8 bases and J by 4 bases, with 17 bases left in between. The CDR3, as DNA: TGTGCCAGCCACAAATGGGGGACCCCAGAGACCCAGTACTTC. As protein: CASHKWGTPETQYF.

This clone was counted only a few times. V gene TRBV28 combines with J gene TRBJ1-4; D remains ambiguous. The CDR3 is made up of 16 amino acids. The V gene lost 5 bases and the J gene lost 0 bases, with 13 bases spanning the gap. Germline V gene data show CDR1 as MDHEN and CDR2 as SYDVKM. The CDR3 spells CASSTRTTATNEKLFF. DNA of the CDR3: TGTGCCAGCAGTACGCGAACGACGGCAACTAATGAAAAACTGTTTTTT.

The chain uses TRBV9 and TRBJ2-3, with D perhaps given as TRBD1 or TRBD2 (5 bases each). The CDR3 is made up of 15 amino acids. CDR1 and CDR2 (germline): SGDLS, YYNGEE. The V gene lost 3 bases and the J gene lost 3 bases, with 14 bases spanning the gap. The CDR3 loop is CASSEYAGRTDTQYF. The CDR3 nucleotides are TGTGCCAGCAGCGAGTACGCAGGGAGAACAGATACGCAGTATTTT.

The rearrangement joins TRBV7-9 to TRBJ2-7; 9 positions match TRBD1. The CDR3 has 14 residues. CDR1 is SEHNR, CDR2 FQNEAQ, per germline (reference sequence). The junction had 6 bases not matched to a gene; V was cut back by 5 bases and J by 4 bases. The CDR3 sequence is CASSPGTGPYEQYF. The CDR3 coding sequence is TGTGCCAGCAGCCCTGGGACAGGGCCGTACGAGCAGTACTTC.

This chain uses TRBV4-2 with TRBJ1-2; a weak D match, TRBD1 (6 bases). This CDR3 region has 15 residues. The V end was cut by 1 base, the J end by 4 bases, with 13 bases between. Germline CDR1 is LGHNA and CDR2 is YNFKEQ. The DNA of the CDR3 is TGTGCCAGCAGCCAAGTTGGTCGGGACACCTATGGCTACACCTTC. This encodes CASSQVGRDTYGYTF.

V usage is TRBV29-1 and J usage is TRBJ2-4, with TRBD2 matching over 7 bases. J was trimmed by 2 bases and V by 1 base; bases with no gene match: 8. This CDR3 has 16 amino acids. Germline-derived CDR1 and CDR2 are SQVTM and ANQGSEA. CDR3 protein: CSVEGWWEGTKNIQYF. CDR3 DNA sequence: TGCAGCGTTGAAGGTTGGTGGGAGGGGACCAAAAACATTCAGTACTTC.

V and J are TRBV4-1 and TRBJ2-1; no definite D call. The CDR3 covers 15 residues. The germline V and J ends were trimmed by 3 bases and 0 bases, with 9 bases remaining between them. Germline-derived CDR1 and CDR2 are MGHRA and YSYEKL. Here the CDR3 DNA reads TGCGCCAGCAGCCAGACAAGGAGCTCCTACAATGAGCAGTTCTTC. Residues: CASSQTRSSYNEQFF.

CDR3 protein: CASSLMDRPAGTIYF. The CDR3 nucleotides are TGTGCCAGCAGCTTAATGGACCGACCGGCGGGCACCATATATTTT. The rearrangement joins TRBV7-8 to TRBJ1-3; D gene uncertain. The CDR3 sequence is 15 residues long. Germline V gene sequence: CDR1 SGHVS, CDR2 FQNEAQ. Between the trimmed V and J ends, which lost 2 bases and 9 bases, there was a span of 17 bases.

The rearrangement uses TRBV5-5 and TRBJ2-5; 10 bases fit TRBD1. The CDR3 loop spans 15 amino acids. V gave up 5 bases and J gave up 4 bases; unmatched junction bases: 8. Germline CDR1 is SGHKS and CDR2 is YYEKEE (reference sequence). CDR3 region: CASSFMTGGLETQYF. The CDR3 nucleotides read TGTGCCAGCAGTTTTATGACAGGGGGCTTAGAGACCCAGTACTTC.

The chain is built from TRBV15 and TRBJ2-1; the match to TRBD2 covers 8 bases. This CDR3 has 15 amino acids. Germline assignment: CDR1 LNHNV and CDR2 YYDKDF (reference sequence). V trimming: 1 base; J trimming: 3 bases; junction bases outside the gene matches: 2. The chain's CDR3 is CATSRGGTSYNEQFF. CDR3 coding DNA: TGTGCCACCAGCAGAGGCGGGACTAGCTACAATGAGCAGTTCTTC. The full variable domain, in which reference TRBV15 and TRBJ2-1 provide the parts outside the CDR3, is DAMVIQNPRYQVTQFGKPVTLSCSQTLNHNVMYWYQQKSSQAPKLLFHYYDKDFNNEADTPDNFQSRRPNTSFCFLDIRSPGLGDTAMYLCATSRGGTSYNEQFFGPGTRLTVL.

The chain links TRBV9 to TRBJ2-3, with 14 nucleotides matching TRBD2. The J segment lost 4 bases and the V segment lost 4 bases, leaving 11 bases of the junction unmatched. CDR1 is SGDLS, CDR2 YYNGEE, per germline. The CDR3 runs to 18 residues. The CDR3 sequence is CASSPPGTSGRGADTQYF. Here the CDR3 DNA reads TGTGCCAGCAGCCCTCCCGGGACTAGCGGGAGAGGCGCAGATACGCAGTATTTT. Filled out from reference TRBV9 and TRBJ2-3, the complete variable domain reads DSGVTQTPKHLITATGQRVTLRCSPRSGDLSVYWYQQSLDQGLQFLIQYYNGEERAKGNILERFSAQQFPDLHSELNLSSLELGDSALYFCASSPPGTSGRGADTQYFGPGTRLTVL.